What follows are 20 T cell receptor beta chains derived from one specimen sequenced in a study of long-term antiretroviral therapy in people with HIV. The immunoSEQ assay was v3.0, run at survey level. Profiling relied on immunoSEQ multiplex PCR, and the TCRdb table lists in-frame clones only, not all of them. This sample has about 23,000 clones, with about four fifths found just once. The sample was unsorted PBMCs, taken 1.5 years after starting antiretroviral therapy. All receptors come from a man younger than 45 with HIV.

The CDR3 DNA reads as TGTGCCAGCAGCTTAATGGGATGGGGCCGACTAGCGGGAGAAGAGCAGTACTTC. As protein: CASSLMGWGRLAGEEQYF. V gene TRBV11-2 combines with J gene TRBJ2-7; 12 bases fit TRBD2. Germline trimming cut 2 bases from V and 7 bases from J; bases unmatched to any gene: 15. Germline V lookup: CDR1 SGHAT, CDR2 FQNNGV. The CDR3 is made up of 18 amino acids.

This clone was observed a handful of times. The V call is TRBV4-1, the J call TRBJ1-2, with D unresolved. Germline CDR1 and CDR2: MGHRA and YSYEKL. Deletions cut 4 bases from V and 3 bases from J, with 15 bases between. This CDR3 spans 15 amino acids. The CDR3 is CASSPSHGEYYGYTF. CDR3 DNA sequence: TGCGCCAGCAGCCCTTCCCATGGTGAATACTATGGCTACACCTTC.

This clone is a singleton in its sample. The chain carries TRBV2 and TRBJ1-2; D is uncertain. Trimming cost V 3 bases and J 5 bases, with 25 bases left between them. This CDR3 has 18 amino acids. Germline V gives CDR1 SNHLY, CDR2 FYNNEI. CDR3 bases: TGTGCCAGCAGTGAGGGGAACAGCTTCCGAGGTCTGAGATATGGCTACACCTTC. It encodes CASSEGNSFRGLRYGYTF.

The chain employs TRBV28 and TRBJ1-6, with a weak D call TRBD1 (5 bases). There are 15 residues in the CDR3. Trimming removed 5 bases from V and 6 bases from J, with 14 bases in between. Germline-derived CDR1 and CDR2 are MDHEN and SYDVKM. The CDR3 DNA follows: TGTGCCAGCAGTCTAGAAGGGACGGCTAATTCACCCCTCCACTTT. The encoded protein is CASSLEGTANSPLHF.

This clone was detected once. This rearrangement joins TRBV4-1 to TRBJ2-7; D gene uncertain. Germline lookup yields CDR1 MGHRA and CDR2 YSYEKL. The V end was cut by 0 bases, the J end by 0 bases, with 3 bases between. The CDR3 loop spans 13 amino acids. CDR3 residues: CASSQEVSYEQYF. For the CDR3, the DNA is TGCGCCAGCAGCCAAGAGGTCTCCTACGAGCAGTACTTC.

The rearrangement links TRBV20-1 to TRBJ2-5; tentative D call: TRBD2 (6 bases). This CDR3 contains 11 residues. Germline CDR1 is DFQATT and CDR2 is SNEGSKA (reference sequence). In DNA, the CDR3 is TGCAATCCCGCGGGGCAAGAGACCCAGTACTTC. Encoded protein: CNPAGQETQYF.

This clone was seen once. The chain uses TRBV10-1 and TRBJ2-3; tentative D call: TRBD2 (6 bases). V shed 2 bases and J shed 3 bases, with 12 bases lying between them. Germline assignment: CDR1 WNHNN and CDR2 SYGVQD (reference sequence). The CDR3 is 15 amino acids. The CDR3 DNA sequence: TGCGCCAGCAGTGAGGGCCTTAGCGGAACAGATACGCAGTATTTT. Protein sequence: CASSEGLSGTDTQYF.

Only a few counts were recorded for this clone. This chain connects TRBV2 to TRBJ2-7; unclear D gene. This CDR3 has 11 amino acids. CDR1 is SNHLY and CDR2 is FYNNEI in the germline V gene. V lost 5 bases, J lost 6 bases, and 8 bases lay in between. CDR3: CASSSAGEQYF. The CDR3 coding sequence is TGTGCCAGCAGTTCCGCTGGCGAGCAGTACTTC.

The chain links TRBV19 to TRBJ1-3, with TRBD1 matching 9 bases. There are 16 residues in the CDR3. V trimming: 7 bases; J trimming: 0 bases; junction bases outside the gene matches: 7. Germline CDR1 reads LNHDA; CDR2 reads SQIVND (reference sequence). CDR3: CASTSRTGVSGNTIYF. The CDR3 region has the DNA TGTGCCAGTACCTCCCGGACAGGGGTCTCTGGAAACACCATATATTTT.

The chain uses TRBV7-9 and TRBJ2-5; D unresolved. V was shortened by 1 base and J by 4 bases, with 16 bases between the two germline ends. This CDR3 has 16 residues. CDR1 and CDR2 (germline): SEHNR, FQNEAQ (reference sequence). In nucleotides, the CDR3 is TGTGCCAGCAGCTTAGGGAGTGGAAGGTTTGGAGAGACCCAGTACTTC. Protein sequence: CASSLGSGRFGETQYF.

This clone was picked up a small number of times. The chain joins TRBV10-3 to TRBJ1-2; D remains unclear. Germline CDR1 ENHRY, CDR2 SYGVKD. This CDR3 contains 14 residues. Deletions cut 10 bases from V and 1 base from J, with 16 bases between. CDR3 nucleotides: TGTGCCACTCAAGGAGAAACTCGTAACTATGGCTACACCTTC. Translating gives CATQGETRNYGYTF.

The chain joins TRBV4-3 to TRBJ2-7; D could derive from TRBD1 or TRBD2 (5 bases each). V dropped 0 bases and J dropped 0 bases, with 12 bases sitting between them. The V gene's germline CDR1 is LGHNA and CDR2 YSLEER. The CDR3 extends over 16 amino acids. The CDR3 reads CASSQDRAGSSYEQYF. CDR3 sequence (DNA): TGCGCCAGCAGCCAAGATAGGGCAGGGAGCTCCTACGAGCAGTACTTC.

This clone has more than one count but fewer than ten. Because the CDR3 is missing its conserved closing phenylalanine or tryptophan, this is likely a read error. Because the CDR3's place on the DNA is in doubt, the DNA is left out and the CDR3 is given as listed by TCRdb. The V and J genes are TRBV7-4 and TRBJ1-3. Germline values: CDR1 SGHVT, CDR2 SQSDAQ. The CDR3 spans 8 amino acids, including both terminal residues. The CDR3 is CASSRAGG.

The chain uses TRBV4-3 and TRBJ1-5; unclear D gene. CDR1 and CDR2 from the germline V gene are LGHNA and YSLEER. The ends were cut back, 0 bases at V and 4 bases at J, with 4 bases in the middle. The CDR3 sequence is 13 residues long. The CDR3 sequence: CASSQDRNQPQHF. In DNA, the CDR3 is TGCGCCAGCAGCCAAGACAGGAATCAGCCCCAGCATTTT.

In nucleotides, the CDR3 is TGCGCCAGCAGCGTTAGCGGGAGCGGAAATGAGCAGTTCTTC. Its translation: CASSVSGSGNEQFF. The chain recombines TRBV4-3 with TRBJ2-1, with TRBD2 matching over 9 bases. Germline-derived CDR1 and CDR2 are LGHNA and YSLEER. This CDR3 has 14 amino acids. J was trimmed by 7 bases and V by 5 bases; bases with no gene match: 6.

The V and J genes are TRBV14 and TRBJ1-1; no firm D call. CDR3 length: 13 residues. The germline V gene has CDR1 SGHDN and CDR2 FVKESK. Trimming shortened V by 1 base and J by 4 bases, and 7 bases separated the two germline ends. The CDR3 region is CASSQVQVTEAFF. CDR3 bases: TGTGCCAGCAGCCAAGTGCAGGTCACTGAAGCTTTCTTT.

The V call is TRBV27, the J call TRBJ1-1, with TRBD1 matching over 7 bases. Germline lookup yields CDR1 MNHEY and CDR2 SMNVEV (reference sequence). The V segment lost 7 bases and the J segment 1 base; nucleotides outside the gene matches: 6. CDR3 length equals 14 residues. CDR3 in amino acids: CASKLQGKNTEAFF. CDR3 DNA sequence: TGTGCCAGCAAGTTACAGGGGAAGAACACTGAAGCTTTCTTT.

V is TRBV9 and J is TRBJ2-1, with D perhaps TRBD1 (6 bases). The CDR3 covers 12 residues. Germline V CDR1 and CDR2: SGDLS, YYNGEE. Between the trimmed V and J ends, which lost 1 base and 7 bases, there was a span of 6 bases. CDR3 bases: TGTGCCAGCAGCGTAACAGGGAATGAGCAGTTCTTC. This gives the protein CASSVTGNEQFF. Looking up the rest from reference TRBV9 and TRBJ2-1 gives the full variable domain: DSGVTQTPKHLITATGQRVTLRCSPRSGDLSVYWYQQSLDQGLQFLIQYYNGEERAKGNILERFSAQQFPDLHSELNLSSLELGDSALYFCASSVTGNEQFFGPGTRLTVL.

The chain is built from TRBV27 and TRBJ2-7; the D gene is possibly TRBD2 (6 bases). This CDR3 region has 13 residues. V lost 5 bases, J lost 1 base, and 9 bases lay in between. Germline CDR1 MNHEY, CDR2 SMNVEV (reference sequence). For the CDR3, the DNA is TGTGCCAGCAGTAGTGGAGGGTCCTACGAGCAGTACTTC. Translation: CASSSGGSYEQYF.

The chain links TRBV30 to TRBJ1-4; D remains unclear. The V end was cut by 8 bases, the J end by 5 bases, with 12 bases between. Per the germline V gene, CDR1 is GTSNPN and CDR2 is SVGIG (reference sequence). The CDR3 extends over 12 amino acids. The CDR3 sequence: CARGSVNEKLFF. The CDR3 DNA sequence: TGTGCCCGCGGTTCAGTGAATGAAAAACTGTTTTTT.